Presented here are 19 T cell receptor beta chains from one specimen sequenced in a study of OX40 agonist ivuxolimab in advanced cancers. Assay: immunoSEQ multiplex PCR; the TCRdb copy retains only in-frame clones and omits some. The sample contains tens of thousands of clones, about 88% of which appear only once. The sample was CD4+ or CD8+ T cells sorted from blood, taken in a trial of the OX40 agonist ivuxolimab. The receptors originated from an adult with an advanced solid tumor such as melanoma, head and neck, liver or kidney cancer.

The genes are TRBV18 and TRBJ2-7; the D is unclear. CDR3 length equals 16 residues. V shed 4 bases and J shed 0 bases, with 16 bases lying between them. Germline V gene sequence: CDR1 KGHSH, CDR2 LQKENI. CDR3 DNA sequence: TGTGCCAGCTCACGGGTTCAACAGCAACTCTCCTACGAGCAGTACTTC. Its protein is CASSRVQQQLSYEQYF.

The genes are TRBV4-3 and TRBJ1-5; the D gene is possibly TRBD1 (5 bases). The length of the CDR3 is 15 residues. With 3 bases removed from V and 2 bases from J, the gap between germline ends came to 11 bases. Per the germline V gene, CDR1 is LGHNA and CDR2 is YSLEER. The CDR3 DNA sequence: TGCGCCAGCAGCCACGGGGGAGAGGGCAATCAGCCCCAGCATTTT. Translation gives CASSHGGEGNQPQHF.

CDR3 region: CASSTRTGGGGNSPLHF. CDR3 in DNA: TGTGCCAGCTCTACCAGGACAGGGGGCGGGGGGAATTCACCCCTCCACTTT. The J gene is TRBJ1-6, the V gene TRBV7-2; 11 positions agree with TRBD1. Unmatched junction bases numbered 13, after V lost 8 bases and J lost 7 bases. The CDR3 has 17 amino acids. The germline CDR1 and CDR2 sequences are SGHTA and FQGNSA.

This chain joins TRBV19 and TRBJ1-5, with 8 nucleotides matching TRBD1. Looked up from germline, CDR1 is LNHDA and CDR2 is SQIVND (reference sequence). The length of the CDR3 is 16 residues. With 5 bases clipped from V and 5 bases from J, the junction kept 11 bases outside the gene matches. The CDR3 loop is CASSPTPAGGYQPQHF. In DNA form, the CDR3 reads TGTGCCAGTAGTCCGACCCCAGCAGGGGGCTATCAGCCCCAGCATTTT.

The chain recombines TRBV7-3 with TRBJ2-6; D remains unclear. Germline CDR1 SGHTA, CDR2 FQGTGA. V dropped 4 bases and J dropped 1 base, with 8 bases sitting between them. The CDR3 is 15 amino acids. CDR3 nucleotides: TGTGCCAGCAGCTACGTCGGATCTGGGGCCAACGTCCTGACTTTC. Encoded protein: CASSYVGSGANVLTF.

The chain is built from TRBV7-3 and TRBJ2-1; D tentatively reads TRBD1 or TRBD2 (5 bases each). This CDR3 region has 13 residues. The V and J ends lost 5 bases and 10 bases respectively, with 15 bases between them. CDR1 SGHTA and CDR2 FQGTGA come from the germline V gene. The CDR3 DNA reads as TGTGCCAGCAGCACCCGGGACGAAGGAGAGCAGTTCTTC. It yields the protein CASSTRDEGEQFF.

This chain connects TRBV20-1 to TRBJ2-1; D might be TRBD1 (6 bases). The CDR3 consists of 11 residues. Trimming took 4 bases from V and 7 from J, leaving 8 bases between them. Per the germline V gene, CDR1 is DFQATT and CDR2 is SNEGSKA (reference sequence). In nucleotides, the CDR3 is TGCAGTGCTACCGACAGGAATGAGCAGTTCTTC. As protein: CSATDRNEQFF.

A few counts support this clone. The V and J genes are TRBV10-3 and TRBJ1-5; a possible D gene is TRBD1 (5 bases). Looked up from germline, CDR1 is ENHRY and CDR2 is SYGVKD. V gave up 4 bases and J gave up 2 bases, with 9 bases separating them. CDR3 size: 14 residues. CDR3 amino acids: CAISAGEGNQPQHF. The CDR3 nucleotides read TGTGCCATCAGTGCGGGGGAAGGCAATCAGCCCCAGCATTTT.

This clone was recorded once. The chain employs TRBV18 and TRBJ1-5; 7 nucleotides align to TRBD1. The germline CDR1 and CDR2 sequences are KGHSH and LQKENI. The CDR3 is 18 residues long. V shed 2 bases and J 0 bases; nucleotides not matched to a gene: 10. In nucleotides, the CDR3 is TGTGCCAGCTCACCAGGAGGGGGCGGAGGCTATAGCAATCAGCCCCAGCATTTT. The encoded protein is CASSPGGGGGYSNQPQHF.

In this sample, this clone turned up once. This sequence joins TRBV4-2 and TRBJ2-2; TRBD2 aligns across 8 bases. This CDR3 has 19 amino acids. V lost 1 base and J lost 2; bases outside the gene matches: 12. Germline V gives CDR1 LGHNA, CDR2 YNFKEQ. The CDR3 region is CASSQVGGSAGDNTGELFF. The CDR3 bases are TGTGCCAGCAGCCAAGTAGGAGGTTCAGCGGGGGACAACACCGGGGAGCTGTTTTTT.

V is TRBV5-1 and J is TRBJ1-5, with unresolved D. Deletions cut 5 bases from V and 2 bases from J, with 11 bases between. This CDR3 spans 14 amino acids. Germline CDR1 and CDR2: SGHRS and YFSETQ. The chain's CDR3 is CASRGEGGNQPQHF. CDR3 nucleotide sequence: TGCGCCAGCAGGGGAGAGGGCGGCAATCAGCCCCAGCATTTT. Drawing the rest from reference TRBV5-1 and TRBJ1-5, the complete variable domain is KAGVTQTPRYLIKTRGQQVTLSCSPISGHRSVSWYQQTPGQGLQFLFEYFSETQRNKGNFPGRFSGRQFSNSRSEMNVSTLELGDSALYLCASRGEGGNQPQHFGDGTRLSIL.

The gene calls are TRBV5-1 and TRBJ2-3; D gene unclear. The germline V gene has CDR1 SGHRS and CDR2 YFSETQ. V lost 7 bases, J lost 4 bases, and 19 bases lay in between. This CDR3 spans 15 amino acids. CDR3 bases: TGCGCCAGCTCCCCCGGACCCATGACGGCAGATACGCAGTATTTT. Residues: CASSPGPMTADTQYF.

The rearrangement joins TRBV5-5 to TRBJ1-4, with D maybe TRBD1 (5 bases). The V and J ends lost 4 bases and 8 bases respectively, with 15 bases between them. The CDR3 extends over 14 amino acids. The germline gives CDR1 SGHKS, CDR2 YYEKEE (reference sequence). CDR3 amino acids: CASSPRAVEEKLFF. The CDR3 nucleotides read TGTGCCAGCAGCCCCAGGGCCGTGGAAGAAAAACTGTTTTTT.

The V and J genes are TRBV19 and TRBJ1-2; D uncertain. With 6 bases removed from V and 3 bases from J, the gap between germline ends came to 11 bases. CDR1 is LNHDA and CDR2 is SQIVND in the germline V gene (reference sequence). The CDR3 totals 13 residues. The CDR3 is CASSRDTDYGYTF. CDR3 nucleotide sequence: TGTGCCAGTAGCCGAGACACGGACTATGGCTACACCTTC. Combining the CDR3 with reference TRBV19 and TRBJ1-2 gives the whole variable domain DGGITQSPKYLFRKEGQNVTLSCEQNLNHDAMYWYRQDPGQGLRLIYYSQIVNDFQKGDIAEGYSVSREKKESFPLTVTSAQKNPTAFYLCASSRDTDYGYTFGSGTRLTVV.

The chain employs TRBV2 and TRBJ2-3, with D maybe TRBD1 (5 bases). V was clipped by 2 bases and J by 3 bases, with 12 bases between them. CDR1 and CDR2 (germline): SNHLY, FYNNEI. This CDR3 is 15 amino acids long. The CDR3 DNA reads as TGTGCCAGCAGTGAACAGGGCCTAGAGACAGATACGCAGTATTTT. It translates to CASSEQGLETDTQYF.

The rearrangement uses TRBV7-2 and TRBJ2-1; possible D gene TRBD1, 6 bases. CDR1 is SGHTA, CDR2 FQGNSA, per germline. Trimming took off 5 bases at V and 4 bases at J, with 15 bases between the two ends. CDR3 length equals 15 residues. CDR3 in DNA: TGTGCCAGCAGCCGGCCCACAGGGAATTACAATGAGCAGTTCTTC. It is translated as CASSRPTGNYNEQFF.

The chain has TRBV30 and TRBJ1-5, with D perhaps TRBD1 (5 bases). The germline gives CDR1 GTSNPN, CDR2 SVGIG (reference sequence). The V gene lost 0 bases and the J gene lost 5 bases, with 14 bases spanning the gap. The CDR3 sequence is 15 residues long. The CDR3: CAWSVGVQDHQPQHF. CDR3 in DNA: TGTGCCTGGAGTGTTGGGGTACAGGATCATCAGCCCCAGCATTTT.

J is TRBJ1-6 and V is TRBV6-5, with 7 bases aligning to TRBD1. The V gene's germline CDR1 is MNHEY and CDR2 SVGAGI. The CDR3 is 14 residues long. V was pared by 5 bases and J by 7 bases, with 5 bases of the junction left unmatched. The CDR3 protein is CASSPDRDNSPLHF. CDR3 nucleotides: TGTGCCAGCAGTCCCGACAGGGACAATTCACCCCTCCACTTT.

This sequence joins TRBV6-1 and TRBJ2-3; D is possibly TRBD2 (5 bases). Trimming stripped 7 bases from V and 7 bases from J, with 21 bases between. The CDR3 spans 15 residues. CDR1 and CDR2 (germline): MNHNS, SASEGT. The CDR3 bases are TGTGCCAGCATCGAAGGAGGTCTGGGTCTTCATACGCAGTATTTT. This codes for CASIEGGLGLHTQYF.